This paragraph reports one T cell receptor (beta chain). Its antigen is not identified. A single record per CDR3 protein comes from TCRdb applying MiXCR to the 5' RACE reads. Of hundreds of thousands of distinct CDR3 sequences listed, roughly 7.5% are singletons. With 1 base removed from V and 6 bases from J, the gap between germline ends came to 14 bases. The CDR3 totals 15 residues. Germline V gives CDR1 SGHRS, CDR2 YFSETQ. The sample is drawn from a study of T cells after yellow fever vaccination. Study results and limitations: Abundant bulk-population clonotypes could contaminate the FACS-sorted repertoires. Only a small proportion of the clonotypes turned up in both the CD4 and the CD8 compartments, likely arising from convergent recombination.

This clonotype originated in a man aged 18 to 29 who received the YFV17D yellow fever vaccine. The rearrangement uses TRBV5-1 and TRBJ1-5; a weak D match, TRBD1 (6 bases). This sample comprised PBMCs, obtained approximately 40 days after the first yellow fever vaccination. The CDR3, as DNA: TGCGCCAGCAGCTTGACCCCAGGGGCCTTTCAGCCCCAGCATTTT. Its protein is CASSLTPGAFQPQHF.